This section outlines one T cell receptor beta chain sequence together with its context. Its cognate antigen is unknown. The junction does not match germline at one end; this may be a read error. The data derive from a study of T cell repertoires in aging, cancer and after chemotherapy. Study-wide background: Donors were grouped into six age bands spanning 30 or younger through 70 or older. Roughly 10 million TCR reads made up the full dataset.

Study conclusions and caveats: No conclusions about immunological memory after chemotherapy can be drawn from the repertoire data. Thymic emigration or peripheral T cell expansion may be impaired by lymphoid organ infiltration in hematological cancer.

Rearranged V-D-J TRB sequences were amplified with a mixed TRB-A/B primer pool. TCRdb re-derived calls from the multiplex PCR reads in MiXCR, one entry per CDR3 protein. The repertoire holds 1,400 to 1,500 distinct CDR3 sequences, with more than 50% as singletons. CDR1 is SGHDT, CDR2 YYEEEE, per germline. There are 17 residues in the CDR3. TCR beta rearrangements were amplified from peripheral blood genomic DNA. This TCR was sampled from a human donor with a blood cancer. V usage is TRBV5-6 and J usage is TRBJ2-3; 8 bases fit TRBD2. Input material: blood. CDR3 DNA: TGCGCCAGCAGCTTGGTCCCGCGACTAGCGACCTCAGATACGCAGTATTTT. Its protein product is CASSLVPRLATSDTQYF.